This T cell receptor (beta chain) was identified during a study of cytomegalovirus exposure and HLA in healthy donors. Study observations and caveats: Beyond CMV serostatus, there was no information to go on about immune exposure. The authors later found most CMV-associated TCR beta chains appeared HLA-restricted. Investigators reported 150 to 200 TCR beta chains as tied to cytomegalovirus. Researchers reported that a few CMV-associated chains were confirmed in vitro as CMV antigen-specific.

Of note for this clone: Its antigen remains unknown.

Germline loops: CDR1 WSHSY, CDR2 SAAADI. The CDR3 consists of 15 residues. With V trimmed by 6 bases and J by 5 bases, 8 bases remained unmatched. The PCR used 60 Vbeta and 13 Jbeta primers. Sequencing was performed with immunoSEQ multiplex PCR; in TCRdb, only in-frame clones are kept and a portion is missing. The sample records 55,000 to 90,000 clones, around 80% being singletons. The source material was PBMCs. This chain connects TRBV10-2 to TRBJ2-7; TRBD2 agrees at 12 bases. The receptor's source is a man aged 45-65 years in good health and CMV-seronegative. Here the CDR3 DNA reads TGCGCCAGCAGGCTAGCGGGAGGGTTGAGTAACGAGCAGTACTTC. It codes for CASRLAGGLSNEQYF.